Listed here is a single T cell receptor beta chain. The sample belongs to a study of cytomegalovirus exposure and HLA in healthy donors. The PCR made use of 60 Vbeta and 13 Jbeta primers. Clones were sequenced by immunoSEQ multiplex PCR, and TCRdb holds only the in-frame ones, with some missing. The sample contains some 150,000 clones, roughly 79% of which appear only once. CDR3 size: 14 residues. J gave up 8 bases and V 4 bases, and 6 bases lay outside the gene matches. The V gene's germline CDR1 is SQVTM and CDR2 ANQGSEA. This sequence was found in a male donor in good health and CMV-seronegative. The rearrangement uses TRBV29-1 and TRBJ1-3; 12 bases map to TRBD1. The specimen sequenced was PBMCs. The CDR3 bases are TGCAGCGTTGGGGCGGGACAGGGGGCGCACACCATATATTTT. Residues: CSVGAGQGAHTIYF.